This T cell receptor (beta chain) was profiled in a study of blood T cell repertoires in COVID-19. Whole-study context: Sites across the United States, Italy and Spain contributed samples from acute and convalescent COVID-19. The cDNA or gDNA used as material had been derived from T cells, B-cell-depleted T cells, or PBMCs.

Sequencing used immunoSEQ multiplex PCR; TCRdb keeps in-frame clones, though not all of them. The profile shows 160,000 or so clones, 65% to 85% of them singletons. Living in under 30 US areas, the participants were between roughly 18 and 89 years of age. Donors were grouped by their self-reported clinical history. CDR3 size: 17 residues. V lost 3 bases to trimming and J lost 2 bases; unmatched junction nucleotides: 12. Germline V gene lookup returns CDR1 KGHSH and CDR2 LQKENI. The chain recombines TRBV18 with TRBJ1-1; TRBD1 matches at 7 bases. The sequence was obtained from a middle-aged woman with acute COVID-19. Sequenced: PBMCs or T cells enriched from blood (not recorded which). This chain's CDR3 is CASSPLPTGNPNTEAFF. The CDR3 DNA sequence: TGTGCCAGCTCACCCTTGCCGACAGGGAACCCCAACACTGAAGCTTTCTTT.